This T cell receptor (beta chain) was identified in a study of blood T cell repertoires in COVID-19 (dated by TCRdb to the early 2020s). Looking at the study overall: The collaborator samples originated in the United States, Italy and Spain and spanned the acute and convalescent phases of COVID-19. The dataset comprised deeply sampled blood TCRbeta repertoires from subjects exposed to, actively infected with, or recovered from COVID-19. Where available, HLA class I and class II types were taken from metadata supplied by the sample provider and were not determined by assay-based typing. The material from the prospective study consisted of cDNA or gDNA derived from T cells, B-cell-depleted T cells, or PBMCs. The samples were drawn from the first 160 participants of the ongoing ImmuneRACE study and from some 1,300 subjects provided by 6 global collaborators. A freely available public database, intended as a resource for researchers studying the immune response to SARS-CoV-2, is where the repertoires were released. Sample metadata almost always included a de-identified subject ID, COVID-19 status, age in years and sex.

With regard to this clone: Its cognate antigen has yet to be identified. Base qualities are missing; no much larger clone stands one base away. Other DNA sequences in this specimen translate into the identical CDR3.

TCRbeta CDR3 regions were amplified from genomic DNA using the immunoSEQ Assay, a bias-controlled multiplex PCR. The authors' pipeline ran thus. Within the assay, amplification of reference gene primers was used to estimate how many nucleated cells each sample contained. To quantify the absolute abundance of each unique TCRbeta CDR3 rearrangement, sequence reads were collapsed and filtered. For each sample, productive Simpson clonality was calculated as the square root of Simpson's diversity index over productive rearrangements. TCRdb retrieved this table from immuneACCESS and kept in-frame rearrangements only. Not all clones are present; in checked studies, unresolved V genes account for under half, and no reason is known for the remainder. The V and J calls and clone size are taken from that table; D and trimming were inferred from the DNA. This sample has about 110,000 clones in its table, and roughly four fifths of those were observed once. About 15% of the sample comes from the top ten.

Collaborating institutions collected whole blood in K2EDTA tubes following their own protocols. Collaborator samples were shipped for TCRbeta analysis as frozen whole blood, isolated PBMCs, or DNA extracted from either sample type. Overall study results and their limits: Clinical and demographic metadata were provided uncurated, with the amount varying by source and participant.

For CDR1 and CDR2, the germline V gene lists ENHRY and SYGVKD. V sheds 0 bases and J sheds 5 bases, leaving 10 bases between their ends. Taken from cysteine to phenylalanine, the CDR3 has 14 residues. The read is trimmed to its CDR3 DNA, 42 bases read in frame from base 1. The sequence joins TRBV10-3 to TRBJ1-2; the D gene is perhaps TRBD1, on 6 matching bases. This sequence originates from a woman aged 60-70 years with acute or convalescent COVID-19. Sample: peripheral blood. The CDR3 protein is CAISESTGRYGYTF. The DNA is TGTGCCATCAGTGAGTCGACAGGACGGTATGGCTACACCTTC.